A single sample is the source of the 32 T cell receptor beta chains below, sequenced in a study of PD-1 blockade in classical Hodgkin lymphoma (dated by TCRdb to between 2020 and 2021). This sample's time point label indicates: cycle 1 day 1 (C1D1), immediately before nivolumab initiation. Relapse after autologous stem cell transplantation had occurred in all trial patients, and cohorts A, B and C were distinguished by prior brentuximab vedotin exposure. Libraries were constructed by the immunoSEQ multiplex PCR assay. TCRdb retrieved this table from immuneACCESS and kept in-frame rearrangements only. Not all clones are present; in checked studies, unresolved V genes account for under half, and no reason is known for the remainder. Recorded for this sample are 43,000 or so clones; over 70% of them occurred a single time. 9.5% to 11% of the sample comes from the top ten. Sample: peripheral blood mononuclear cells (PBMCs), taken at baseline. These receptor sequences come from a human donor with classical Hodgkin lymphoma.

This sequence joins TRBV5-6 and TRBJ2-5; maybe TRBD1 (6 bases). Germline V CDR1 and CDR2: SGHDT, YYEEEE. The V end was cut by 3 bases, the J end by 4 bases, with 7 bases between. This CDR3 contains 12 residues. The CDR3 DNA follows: TGTGCCAGCAGCTGGGGGCGAGAGACCCAGTACTTC. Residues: CASSWGRETQYF.

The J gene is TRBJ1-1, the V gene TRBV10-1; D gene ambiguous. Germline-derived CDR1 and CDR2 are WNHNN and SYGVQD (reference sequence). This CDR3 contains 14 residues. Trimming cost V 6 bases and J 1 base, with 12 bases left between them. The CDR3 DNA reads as TGCGCCAGCAGCGCTGCAAAGGCGAACACTGAAGCTTTCTTT. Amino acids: CASSAAKANTEAFF.

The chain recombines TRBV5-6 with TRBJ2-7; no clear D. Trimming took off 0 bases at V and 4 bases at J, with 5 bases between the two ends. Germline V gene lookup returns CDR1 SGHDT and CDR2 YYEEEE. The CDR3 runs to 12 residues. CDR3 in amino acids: CASSLEGYEQYF. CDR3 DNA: TGTGCCAGCAGCTTGGAAGGGTACGAGCAGTACTTC.

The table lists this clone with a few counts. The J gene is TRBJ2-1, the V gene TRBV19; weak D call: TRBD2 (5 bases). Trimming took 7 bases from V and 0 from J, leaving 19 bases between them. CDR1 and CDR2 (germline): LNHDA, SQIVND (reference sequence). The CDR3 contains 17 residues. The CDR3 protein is CASTSLQRPSSYNEQFF. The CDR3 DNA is TGTGCCAGTACCTCCCTCCAGCGGCCCAGCTCCTACAATGAGCAGTTCTTC.

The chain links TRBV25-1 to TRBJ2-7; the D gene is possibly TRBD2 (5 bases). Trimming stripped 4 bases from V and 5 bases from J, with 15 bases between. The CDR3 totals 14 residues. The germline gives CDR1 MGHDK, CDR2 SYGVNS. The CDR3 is CASSGREGTHEQYF. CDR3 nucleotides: TGTGCCAGCAGTGGCAGAGAGGGTACCCACGAGCAGTACTTC.

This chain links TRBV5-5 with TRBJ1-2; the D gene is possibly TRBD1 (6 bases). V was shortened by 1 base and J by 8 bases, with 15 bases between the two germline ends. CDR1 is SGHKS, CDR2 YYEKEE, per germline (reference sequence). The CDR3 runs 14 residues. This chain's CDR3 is CASSLYPTGQGYTF. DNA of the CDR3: TGTGCCAGCAGCTTGTATCCGACAGGACAGGGCTACACCTTC.

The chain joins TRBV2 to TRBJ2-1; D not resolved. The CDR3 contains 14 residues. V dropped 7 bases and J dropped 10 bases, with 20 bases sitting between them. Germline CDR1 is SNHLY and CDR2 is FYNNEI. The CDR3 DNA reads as TGTGCCAGCAAGGAGAATTCGCAGGCTGGGGAGCAGTTCTTC. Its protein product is CASKENSQAGEQFF.

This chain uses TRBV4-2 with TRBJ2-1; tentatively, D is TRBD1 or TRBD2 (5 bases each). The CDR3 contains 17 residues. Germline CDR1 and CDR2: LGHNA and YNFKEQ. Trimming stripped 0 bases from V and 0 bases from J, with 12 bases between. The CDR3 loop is CASSQEFPGSSYNEQFF. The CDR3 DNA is TGTGCCAGCAGCCAAGAGTTCCCAGGGAGCTCCTACAATGAGCAGTTCTTC.

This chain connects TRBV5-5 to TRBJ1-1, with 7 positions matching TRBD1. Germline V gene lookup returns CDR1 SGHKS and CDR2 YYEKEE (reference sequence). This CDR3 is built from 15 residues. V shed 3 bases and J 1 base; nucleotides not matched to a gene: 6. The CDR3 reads CASSSTRQGNTEAFF. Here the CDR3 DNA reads TGTGCCAGCAGCTCAACTCGACAGGGGAACACTGAAGCTTTCTTT.

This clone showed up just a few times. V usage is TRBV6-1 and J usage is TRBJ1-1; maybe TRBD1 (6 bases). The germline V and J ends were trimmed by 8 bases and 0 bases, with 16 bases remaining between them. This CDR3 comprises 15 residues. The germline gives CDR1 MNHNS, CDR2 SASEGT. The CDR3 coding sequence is TGTGCCAGCTTTCCGCGGGGGCTTGTGAACACTGAAGCTTTCTTT. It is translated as CASFPRGLVNTEAFF.

CDR3 region: CASRNSYQETQYF. The CDR3 DNA follows: TGTGCCAGCAGAAACTCCTACCAAGAGACCCAGTACTTC. The V gene is TRBV7-8, the J gene TRBJ2-5, with unresolved D. V was pared by 6 bases and J by 0 bases, with 8 bases between. CDR3 length equals 13 residues. Looked up from germline, CDR1 is SGHVS and CDR2 is FQNEAQ.

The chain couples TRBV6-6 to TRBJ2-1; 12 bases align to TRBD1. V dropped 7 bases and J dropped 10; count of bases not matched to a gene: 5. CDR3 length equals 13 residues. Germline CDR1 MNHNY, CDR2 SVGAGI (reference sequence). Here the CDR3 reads CASKGTGGREQFF. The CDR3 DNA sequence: TGTGCCAGCAAGGGGACAGGGGGCCGGGAGCAGTTCTTC.

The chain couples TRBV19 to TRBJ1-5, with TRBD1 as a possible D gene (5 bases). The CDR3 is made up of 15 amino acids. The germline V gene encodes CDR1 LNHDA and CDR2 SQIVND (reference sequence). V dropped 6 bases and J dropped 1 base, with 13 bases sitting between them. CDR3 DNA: TGTGCCAGTAGCGAGACCTGGGGGAGCAATCAGCCCCAGCATTTT. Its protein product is CASSETWGSNQPQHF.

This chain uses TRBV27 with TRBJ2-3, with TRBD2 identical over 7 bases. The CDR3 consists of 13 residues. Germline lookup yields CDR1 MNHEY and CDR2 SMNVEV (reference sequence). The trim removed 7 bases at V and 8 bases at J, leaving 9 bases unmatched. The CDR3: CASTRGGVGTQYF. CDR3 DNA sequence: TGTGCCAGCACCCGGGGAGGGGTTGGTACGCAGTATTTT.

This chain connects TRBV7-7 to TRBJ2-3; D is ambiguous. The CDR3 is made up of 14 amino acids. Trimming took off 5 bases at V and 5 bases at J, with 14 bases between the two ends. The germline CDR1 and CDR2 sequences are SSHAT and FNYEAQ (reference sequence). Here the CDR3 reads CASSPSLGIDTQYF. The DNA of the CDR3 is TGTGCCAGCAGCCCCTCCCTAGGAATAGATACGCAGTATTTT.

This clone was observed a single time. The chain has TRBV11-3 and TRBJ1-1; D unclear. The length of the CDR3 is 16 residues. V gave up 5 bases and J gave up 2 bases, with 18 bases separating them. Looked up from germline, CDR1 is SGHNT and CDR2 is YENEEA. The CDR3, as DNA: TGTGCCAGCAGCCCGATACGCCAGGCGGAAAACACTGAAGCTTTCTTT. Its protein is CASSPIRQAENTEAFF.

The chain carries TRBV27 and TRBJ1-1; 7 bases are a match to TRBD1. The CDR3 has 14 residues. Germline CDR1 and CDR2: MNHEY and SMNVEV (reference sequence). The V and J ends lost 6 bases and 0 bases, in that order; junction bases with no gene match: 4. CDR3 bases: TGTGCCAGCAGCTGGGACAGTCTGAACACTGAAGCTTTCTTT. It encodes CASSWDSLNTEAFF.

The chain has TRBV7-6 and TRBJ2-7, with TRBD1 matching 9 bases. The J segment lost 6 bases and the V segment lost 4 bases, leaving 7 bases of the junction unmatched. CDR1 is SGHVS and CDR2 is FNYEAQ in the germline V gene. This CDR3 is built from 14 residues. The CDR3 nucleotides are TGTGCCAGCAGCTCGGACAGGGGAGCTAGCGAGCAGTACTTC. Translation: CASSSDRGASEQYF.

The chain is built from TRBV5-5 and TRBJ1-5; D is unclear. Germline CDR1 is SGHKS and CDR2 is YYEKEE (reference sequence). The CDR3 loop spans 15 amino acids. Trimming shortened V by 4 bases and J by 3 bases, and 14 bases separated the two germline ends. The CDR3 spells CASSVEPVDNQPQHF. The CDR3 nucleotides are TGTGCCAGCAGCGTAGAACCTGTTGACAATCAGCCCCAGCATTTT.

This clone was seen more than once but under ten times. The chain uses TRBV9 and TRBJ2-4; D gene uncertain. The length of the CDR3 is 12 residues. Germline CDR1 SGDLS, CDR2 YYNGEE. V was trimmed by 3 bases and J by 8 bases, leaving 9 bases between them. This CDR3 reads CASSGGEDIQYF. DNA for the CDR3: TGTGCCAGCAGCGGAGGAGAGGACATTCAGTACTTC.

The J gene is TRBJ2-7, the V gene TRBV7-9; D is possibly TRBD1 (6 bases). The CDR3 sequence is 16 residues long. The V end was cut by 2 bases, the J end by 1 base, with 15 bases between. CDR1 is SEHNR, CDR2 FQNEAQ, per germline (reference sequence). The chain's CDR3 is CASSLPLLGGSYEQYF. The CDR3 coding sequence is TGTGCCAGCAGCTTACCCTTGTTAGGGGGATCCTACGAGCAGTACTTC.

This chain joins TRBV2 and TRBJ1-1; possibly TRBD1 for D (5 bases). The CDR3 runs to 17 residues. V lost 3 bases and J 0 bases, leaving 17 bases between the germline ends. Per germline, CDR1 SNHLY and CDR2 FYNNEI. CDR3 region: CASSDVGGGRLNTEAFF. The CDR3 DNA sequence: TGTGCCAGCAGTGATGTGGGGGGTGGGAGGTTGAACACTGAAGCTTTCTTT.

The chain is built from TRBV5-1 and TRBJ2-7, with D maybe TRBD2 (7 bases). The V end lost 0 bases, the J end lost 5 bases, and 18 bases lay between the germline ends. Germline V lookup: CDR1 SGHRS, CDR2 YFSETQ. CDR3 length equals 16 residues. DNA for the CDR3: TGCGCCAGCAGCTTGGCTGGGGGGGCAGGATCGGACGAGCAGTACTTC. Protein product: CASSLAGGAGSDEQYF.

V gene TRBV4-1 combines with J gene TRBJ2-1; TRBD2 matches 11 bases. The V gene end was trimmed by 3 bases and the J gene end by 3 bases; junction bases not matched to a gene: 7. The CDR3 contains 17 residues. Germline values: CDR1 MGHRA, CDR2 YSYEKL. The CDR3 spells CASSQTSLAGGYNEQFF. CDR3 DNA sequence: TGCGCCAGCAGCCAGACCTCTCTAGCGGGGGGCTACAATGAGCAGTTCTTC.

CDR3 sequence: CASSVDGETHEQYF. The CDR3 nucleotides are TGTGCCAGCAGCGTTGATGGGGAGACACACGAGCAGTACTTC. The rearrangement uses TRBV9 and TRBJ2-7; possible D gene TRBD2, 5 bases. CDR3 length: 14 residues. Trimming pared 2 bases from V and 5 bases from J, leaving 14 bases between. Germline V lookup: CDR1 SGDLS, CDR2 YYNGEE.

In nucleotides, the CDR3 is TGTGCCAGCAGCCCGCGATCACTCTCACCTAGCAGTGAGCAGTTCTTC. It translates to CASSPRSLSPSSEQFF. This chain joins TRBV9 and TRBJ2-1; tentative D call: TRBD2 (5 bases). Trimming pared 4 bases from V and 9 bases from J, leaving 23 bases between. This CDR3 region has 16 residues. Germline CDR1 SGDLS, CDR2 YYNGEE.

The CDR3 loop is CAGTSSTNTEAFF. DNA for the CDR3: TGTGCCGGTACCTCGAGCACCAACACTGAAGCTTTCTTT. The chain links TRBV7-9 to TRBJ1-1; D not certain. Germline CDR1 is SEHNR and CDR2 is FQNEAQ (reference sequence). Trimming removed 11 bases at V and 2 bases at J, with 15 bases between. The CDR3 has 13 amino acids. The full variable domain, its missing parts supplied by reference TRBV7-9 and TRBJ1-1, is DTGVSQNPRHKITKRGQNVTFRCDPISEHNRLYWYRQTLGQGPEFLTYFQNEAQLEKSRLLSDRFSAERPKGSFSTLEIQRTEQGDSAMYLCAGTSSTNTEAFFGQGTRLTVV.

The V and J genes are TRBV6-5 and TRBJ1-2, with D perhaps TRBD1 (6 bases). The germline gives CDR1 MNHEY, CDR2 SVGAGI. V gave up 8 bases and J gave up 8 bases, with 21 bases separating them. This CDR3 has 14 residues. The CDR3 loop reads CASSNREFGRGYTF. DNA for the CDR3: TGTGCCAGCTCCAACAGGGAGTTTGGACGGGGCTACACCTTC.

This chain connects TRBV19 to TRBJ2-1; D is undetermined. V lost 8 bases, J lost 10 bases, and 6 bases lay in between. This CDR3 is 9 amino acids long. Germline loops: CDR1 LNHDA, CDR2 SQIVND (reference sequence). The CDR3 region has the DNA TGTGCCAGTGGCTGGGAGCAGTTCTTC. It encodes CASGWEQFF. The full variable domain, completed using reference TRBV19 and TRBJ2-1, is DGGITQSPKYLFRKEGQNVTLSCEQNLNHDAMYWYRQDPGQGLRLIYYSQIVNDFQKGDIAEGYSVSREKKESFPLTVTSAQKNPTAFYLCASGWEQFFGPGTRLTVL.

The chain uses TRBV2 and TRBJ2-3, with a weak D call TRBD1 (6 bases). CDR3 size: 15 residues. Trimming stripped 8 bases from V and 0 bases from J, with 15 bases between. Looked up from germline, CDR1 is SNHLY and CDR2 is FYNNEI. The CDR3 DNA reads TGTGCCAGCGGACAGCAACAGTCTAGCACAGATACGCAGTATTTT. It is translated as CASGQQQSSTDTQYF.

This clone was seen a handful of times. In DNA form, the CDR3 reads TGTGCCAGCAGTGAAGGAAGGAGGGGCAATCAGCCCCAGCATTTT. It specifies CASSEGRRGNQPQHF. J is TRBJ1-5 and V is TRBV2, with D unclear. The CDR3 runs to 15 residues. Germline V gene data show CDR1 as SNHLY and CDR2 as FYNNEI. V gave up 1 base and J gave up 2 bases, with 9 bases separating them.

Written as DNA, the CDR3 is TGTGCCAGCAGTTCCACCGGGACAGGGGGCGATGAGCAGTTCTTC. Translation: CASSSTGTGGDEQFF. The genes are TRBV27 and TRBJ2-1; 12 nucleotides align to TRBD1. The CDR3 runs to 15 residues. Germline V gene lookup returns CDR1 MNHEY and CDR2 SMNVEV (reference sequence). V lost 4 bases and J lost 8; bases outside the gene matches: 6.